This T cell receptor (beta chain) was sequenced during a study of Graves' ophthalmopathy and Graves' hyperthyroidism. Background on the study: Peripheral blood sampling occurred at initial diagnosis, before any treatment. Study results and caveats: The model's prediction of ophthalmopathy progression had 70.59% sensitivity and approximately 72% specificity.

This clonotype was counted many times. Its antigen is not known. Amplification of TCR beta CDR3 regions used RNA transcripts. HTBI primers were used in a first-round RT-PCR, which preceded a second-round multiplex PCR. One entry per CDR3 protein results from TCRdb running MiXCR on the multiplex PCR reads. This sample carries about 210,000 distinct CDR3 sequences, under 30% of them seen once, and the ten largest clones take 9.1%. It was on clinical symptoms, serum thyroxine, TRAb, thyroid ultrasound and orbital computed tomography that diagnosis relied. This CDR3 contains 13 residues. Germline CDR1 is SGHAT and CDR2 is FQNNGV. V gave up 3 bases and J gave up 3 bases, with 9 bases separating them.

The sequence was collected from a middle-aged man with Graves' ophthalmopathy. The V gene is TRBV11-2, the J gene TRBJ2-7; D is possibly TRBD1 (5 bases). Sequencing was performed on peripheral blood. The CDR3 sequence: CASSFDSIYEQYF. The CDR3 DNA sequence: TGTGCCAGCAGCTTTGACAGTATCTACGAGCAGTACTTC.